The following is a TCR beta chain sequence with its context. Its antigen is unidentified. Individual cDNA molecules received unique molecular identifiers during library preparation. TCRdb itself ran the 5' RACE reads through MiXCR, one entry per CDR3 protein. This sample carries about 90,000 distinct CDR3 sequences, approximately 12% of them seen once, and the ten largest clones take about 4.6%. The data derive from a study of early T cells in non-severe SARS-CoV-2 infection. Overall study context: Sequenced material consisted of bulk RNA (from unsorted whole blood), and chains were unpaired.

Study outcomes and limitations: Matches to VDJdb favored anti-spike CD8 responses and missed private and CD4 specificities.

There are 17 residues in the CDR3. Looked up from germline, CDR1 is SGDLS and CDR2 is YYNGEE. The ends lost 2 bases at V and 2 bases at J; junction bases unmatched: 9. The gene calls are TRBV9 and TRBJ2-1; 8 nucleotides align to TRBD2. The receptor was derived from an adult who was a healthcare worker with PCR-confirmed SARS-CoV-2 infection or an uninfected control (not recorded which). The sample here was whole blood, taken at baseline. The CDR3 bases are TGTGCCAGCAGCGTCGACCCCGCGGGGGGTGCCTACAATGAGCAGTTCTTC. Translation gives CASSVDPAGGAYNEQFF.